A single sample is the source of the 2 T cell receptor beta chains below, sequenced in a study of shared clonotypes between healthy human individuals. Repertoires were generated with immunoSEQ multiplex PCR, while TCRdb's copy carries only in-frame clones and drops some. The sample has 1,500,000 or so clones; 97% to 99% are singletons. Input material: naive CD4+ T cells sorted from blood. Subset given: CD45RA+ positively selected. The receptors originated from a man aged 25-45 years in good health.

The J gene is TRBJ1-5, the V gene TRBV28; TRBD1 matches 7 bases. Germline V gene data show CDR1 as MDHEN and CDR2 as SYDVKM. The length of the CDR3 is 13 residues. J was trimmed by 6 bases and V by 7 bases; bases with no gene match: 6. The chain's CDR3 is CASNRGAGQPQHF. As DNA, the CDR3 is TGTGCCAGCAACAGGGGTGCAGGTCAGCCCCAGCATTTT.

To note about this clone: Within the sample, other DNA sequences also encode this same CDR3. This sequence joins TRBV29-1 and TRBJ2-5; perhaps TRBD2 as D (6 bases). Trimming stripped 4 bases from V and 4 bases from J, with 7 bases between. The CDR3 runs 11 residues. Germline loops: CDR1 SQVTM, CDR2 ANQGSEA. The CDR3 loop is CSVGGGETQYF. In nucleotides, the CDR3 is TGCAGCGTTGGGGGAGGAGAGACCCAGTACTTC.